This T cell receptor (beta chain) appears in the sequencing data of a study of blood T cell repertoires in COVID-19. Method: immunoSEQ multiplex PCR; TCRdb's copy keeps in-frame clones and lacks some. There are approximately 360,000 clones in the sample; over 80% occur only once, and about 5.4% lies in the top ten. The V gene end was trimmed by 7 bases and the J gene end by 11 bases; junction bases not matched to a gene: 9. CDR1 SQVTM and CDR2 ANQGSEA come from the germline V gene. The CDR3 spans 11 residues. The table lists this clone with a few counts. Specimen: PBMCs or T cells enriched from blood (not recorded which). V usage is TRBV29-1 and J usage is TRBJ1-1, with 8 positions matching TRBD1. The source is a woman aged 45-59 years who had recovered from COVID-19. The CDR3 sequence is CSERTGPGAFF. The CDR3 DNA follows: TGCAGCGAGAGGACAGGGCCTGGTGCTTTCTTT.